A selection of T cell receptor beta chains follows, all from one sample in a study of a mutant IDH1 vaccine in newly diagnosed glioma. Antigens of these TCRs are unknown. Sequencing used immunoSEQ multiplex PCR; TCRdb keeps in-frame clones, though not all of them. The sample comprises 35,000 to 50,000 clones, around 84% of which are singletons, and about 2.5% rests with the top ten. This specimen was PBMCs, taken from a glioma patient whose treatment included an IDH1 peptide vaccine. The source of these receptors is a woman aged 18-35 years with glioma. Some clones in this sample may be carry-over from other donors' samples. Both conserved end residues are trimmed from each CDR3. D genes are given only for firm matches.

TRBV5-1,.,TRBJ1-2,ASSFEGVYGYT
TRBV10-3,.,TRBJ2-2,AISESGPLDTGELF
TRBV7-2,.,TRBJ2-1,ASSSGVALSSYNEQF
TRBV6-4,.,TRBJ2-7,ASSDSTGVWEQY
TRBV2,.,TRBJ1-5,ASSPQGPDQPQH
TRBV6-6,.,TRBJ2-1,ASTQNKAGQF
TRBV7-8,TRBD2,TRBJ2-7,ASSPTGLAASYEQY
TRBV5-1,TRBD1,TRBJ1-3,ASSLGLGQGGGNTIY
TRBV6-6,.,TRBJ2-7,ASSFSPTYEQY
TRBV19,TRBD1,TRBJ2-2,ASSIQGAAGELF
TRBV11-3,.,TRBJ1-1,ASSQGGAGTRNTEAF
TRBV27,.,TRBJ1-5,ASSLSQGLQPQH
TRBV5-4,.,TRBJ1-1,ASSLPGEGTEAF
TRBV9,.,TRBJ2-5,ASSVESELSAQY
TRBV7-9,.,TRBJ1-5,ASSNSGTRWEIGNQPQH
TRBV7-8,.,TRBJ1-2,ASSPDNYGYT
TRBV15,TRBD1,TRBJ2-7,ATSRDRVHEQY
TRBV11-3,TRBD2,TRBJ2-3,ASSHGGGAEDTQY
TRBV19,.,TRBJ1-6,ASTEGSAYNSPLH
TRBV6-1,TRBD1,TRBJ1-5,ASRFDRDQPQH
TRBV7-9,.,TRBJ1-5,ASSTERTGDQPQH
TRBV6-1,.,TRBJ2-5,ASSLQETQY
TRBV11-2,.,TRBJ2-7,ASSWGDSYEQY
TRBV2,TRBD1,TRBJ2-7,ASRDRDRVPYEQY
TRBV12-5,TRBD1,TRBJ1-5,ASGRDRGNNQPQH
TRBV7-9,TRBD1,TRBJ1-5,ASSSNQGARNQPQH
TRBV5-8,.,TRBJ1-5,ASSFSLGSNQPQH
TRBV19,.,TRBJ2-2,ASSFTGNTGELF
TRBV10-3,.,TRBJ1-4,AISESREKLF
TRBV11-3,.,TRBJ2-7,ASSLDGGDEQY
TRBV5-1,.,TRBJ2-2,ASSLNTGELF
TRBV15,.,TRBJ1-4,ATSGLWDGTGKLF